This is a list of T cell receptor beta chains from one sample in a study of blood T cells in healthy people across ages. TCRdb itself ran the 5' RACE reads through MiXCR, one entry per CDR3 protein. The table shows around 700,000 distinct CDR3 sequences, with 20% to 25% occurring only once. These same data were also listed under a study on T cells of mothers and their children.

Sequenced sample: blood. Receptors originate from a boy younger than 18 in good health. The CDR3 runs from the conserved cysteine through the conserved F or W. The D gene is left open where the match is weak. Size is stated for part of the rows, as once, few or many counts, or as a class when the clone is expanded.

cdr3_nt: TGTGCCAGCAGGGAACGAACAGGATTAGCGGGGGGGCCATCCTACGAGCAGTACTTC; cdr3_aa: CASRERTGLAGGPSYEQYF; clone_size: few; j_call: TRBJ2-7; v_call: TRBV2; d_call: TRBD2
cdr3_nt: TGCAGCGTTGCCGTCTCCCGATCCTGGAATGAGCAGTTCTTC; cdr3_aa: CSVAVSRSWNEQFF; clone_size: NA; j_call: TRBJ2-1; v_call: TRBV29-1; d_call: NA
cdr3_nt: TGCGCCAGCAGCTTGTCGGCCAGGGGGGAGTACTATGGCTACACCTTC; cdr3_aa: CASSLSARGEYYGYTF; clone_size: once; j_call: TRBJ1-2; v_call: TRBV5-1; d_call: TRBD1
cdr3_nt: TGTGCCAGCACTCCCCAGGCGGGTACCTACAATGAGCAGTTCTTC; cdr3_aa: CASTPQAGTYNEQFF; clone_size: few; j_call: TRBJ2-1; v_call: TRBV12-3/TRBV12-4; d_call: NA
cdr3_nt: TGTGCCAGCAGCTTGGCGACGACCCAGCCCCAGCATTTT; cdr3_aa: CASSLATTQPQHF; clone_size: few; j_call: TRBJ1-5; v_call: TRBV5-6; d_call: NA
cdr3_nt: TGTGCCAGCTCATTGCGGGAGACCCAAGAGACCCAGTACTTC; cdr3_aa: CASSLRETQETQYF; clone_size: few; j_call: TRBJ2-5; v_call: TRBV18; d_call: TRBD2
cdr3_nt: TGTGCCAGCAGTTTAGGGGGGCGACCCTACGAGCAGTACTTC; cdr3_aa: CASSLGGRPYEQYF; clone_size: few; j_call: TRBJ2-7; v_call: TRBV12-3/TRBV12-4; d_call: NA
cdr3_nt: TGTGCCAGCAGCTTGGCCCCAGCGGTTAAAGGGGGAGATACGCAGTATTTT; cdr3_aa: CASSLAPAVKGGDTQYF; clone_size: NA; j_call: TRBJ2-3; v_call: TRBV7-2; d_call: NA
cdr3_nt: TGTGCCAGCGCCCGGGACGGGAGTTTCTACGAGCAGTACTTC; cdr3_aa: CASARDGSFYEQYF; clone_size: NA; j_call: TRBJ2-7; v_call: TRBV21-1; d_call: NA
cdr3_nt: TGTGCCAGCAGCGCGGGGGGGGGAGGCCCTGTCCCTTCCTACGAGCAGTACTTC; cdr3_aa: CASSAGGGGPVPSYEQYF; clone_size: NA; j_call: TRBJ2-7; v_call: TRBV7-9; d_call: TRBD2
cdr3_nt: TGTGCCAGCAGCCCGACCGGACAGAAAGAGACCCAGTACTTC; cdr3_aa: CASSPTGQKETQYF; clone_size: NA; j_call: TRBJ2-5; v_call: TRBV11-2; d_call: NA
cdr3_nt: TGTGCCAGCAGCTTATTTGGGACAGCCAAAAACATTCAGTACTTC; cdr3_aa: CASSLFGTAKNIQYF; clone_size: few; j_call: TRBJ2-4; v_call: TRBV7-9; d_call: NA
cdr3_nt: TGTGCCAGCAGCTCGCGGGGTGGCAGTGGTATTTTAGGGACCCAGTACTTC; cdr3_aa: CASSSRGGSGILGTQYF; clone_size: few; j_call: TRBJ2-5; v_call: TRBV7-2; d_call: NA
cdr3_nt: TGCGCCAGCAGCCAAGGTCCTAGCGGGGGGAAGAACACCGGGGAGCTGTTTTTT; cdr3_aa: CASSQGPSGGKNTGELFF; clone_size: NA; j_call: TRBJ2-2; v_call: TRBV4-3; d_call: TRBD2
cdr3_nt: TGTGCCAGCAGCTTAGGATTGGCGGAAGCCAAAAACATTCAGTACTTC; cdr3_aa: CASSLGLAEAKNIQYF; clone_size: NA; j_call: TRBJ2-4; v_call: TRBV11-1; d_call: NA
cdr3_nt: TGTGCCAGCAGTTTAACCAGGGGGCGGGGCTACACCTTC; cdr3_aa: CASSLTRGRGYTF; clone_size: few; j_call: TRBJ1-2; v_call: TRBV12-3/TRBV12-4; d_call: TRBD1
cdr3_nt: TGTGCCACCAGCAGAGCCCTAGACGAAACAGATACGCAGTATTTT; cdr3_aa: CATSRALDETDTQYF; clone_size: few; j_call: TRBJ2-3; v_call: TRBV15; d_call: NA
cdr3_nt: TGTGCCAGCATTGGGACAGCTGGGGGGACCCAGTACTTC; cdr3_aa: CASIGTAGGTQYF; clone_size: few; j_call: TRBJ2-5; v_call: TRBV6-6; d_call: TRBD1
cdr3_nt: TGTGCCAGCAGCACGTTCAAGGAGACCCAGTACTTC; cdr3_aa: CASSTFKETQYF; clone_size: few; j_call: TRBJ2-5; v_call: TRBV28; d_call: NA
cdr3_nt: TGTGCCAGCAGGGTCCCCCTGACTAGCAGTTACAACGAGCAGTTCTTC; cdr3_aa: CASRVPLTSSYNEQFF; clone_size: NA; j_call: TRBJ2-1; v_call: TRBV12-3/TRBV12-4; d_call: TRBD2
cdr3_nt: TGTGCCAGCTCGATAGTCGGCTACACCTTC; cdr3_aa: CASSIVGYTF; clone_size: few; j_call: TRBJ1-2; v_call: TRBV18; d_call: NA
cdr3_nt: TGTGCCAGCAGCGCTACAACCTCCTACAATGAGCAGTTCTTC; cdr3_aa: CASSATTSYNEQFF; clone_size: few; j_call: TRBJ2-1; v_call: TRBV14; d_call: NA
cdr3_nt: TGCGCCAGCAGCTTGGGCGACAGGGTCTCTGGAAACACCATATATTTT; cdr3_aa: CASSLGDRVSGNTIYF; clone_size: NA; j_call: TRBJ1-3; v_call: TRBV5-1; d_call: TRBD1
cdr3_nt: TGCGCCAGCAGCTTGACGGCATTGGAGCTAGCGGCAGCTCCTAGCACAGATACGCAGTATTTT; cdr3_aa: CASSLTALELAAAPSTDTQYF; clone_size: few; j_call: TRBJ2-3; v_call: TRBV5-1; d_call: TRBD2
cdr3_nt: TGTGCCAGCAGCGCCCCGGGACAGGGGTTTAGCGAAAAACTGTTTTTT; cdr3_aa: CASSAPGQGFSEKLFF; clone_size: few; j_call: TRBJ1-4; v_call: TRBV7-9; d_call: TRBD1
cdr3_nt: TGCGCCAGCAGCCTCTCCCCCCGGGAGACCCAGTACTTC; cdr3_aa: CASSLSPRETQYF; clone_size: few; j_call: TRBJ2-5; v_call: TRBV5-1; d_call: NA
cdr3_nt: TGTGCCAGCAGCTTTGTTAGCTCTGGAAACACCATATATTTT; cdr3_aa: CASSFVSSGNTIYF; clone_size: NA; j_call: TRBJ1-3; v_call: TRBV7-2; d_call: NA
cdr3_nt: TGCAGTGCGACCCGGACAGCGAGAGAGACCCAGTACTTC; cdr3_aa: CSATRTARETQYF; clone_size: NA; j_call: TRBJ2-5; v_call: TRBV20-1; d_call: NA
cdr3_nt: TGTGCCAGCAGTTCGACTAGCGGGGGGATCGCAGATACGCAGTATTTT; cdr3_aa: CASSSTSGGIADTQYF; clone_size: NA; j_call: TRBJ2-3; v_call: TRBV6-2/TRBV6-3; d_call: TRBD2